Each of the 13 T cell receptor beta chains below was sequenced from the same sample in a study of STAT5B mutations in CD4+ large granular lymphocyte leukemia. Here immunoSEQ multiplex PCR was the method, and the copy in TCRdb shows in-frame clones only, minus some. Among about 30,000 clones listed, approximately 80% were seen once. The sequencing input was CD4+ T cells from blood buffy coats. These receptors all stem from a human donor in good health.

V is TRBV5-4 and J is TRBJ1-2; D possibly corresponds to TRBD1 (5 bases). Germline V CDR1 and CDR2: SGHNT, YYREEE (reference sequence). This CDR3 has 15 amino acids. V lost 4 bases to trimming and J lost 4 bases, with 17 bases between them. The CDR3: CASSTPGPRGYGYTF. CDR3 bases: TGTGCCAGCAGCACTCCGGGACCCCGGGGCTATGGCTACACCTTC.

This rearrangement joins TRBV15 to TRBJ2-7; TRBD1 or TRBD2 may be the D gene (5 bases each). Trimming left V 5 bases short and J 2 bases short, with 13 bases between. CDR3 length: 14 residues. Germline-derived CDR1 and CDR2 are LNHNV and YYDKDF (reference sequence). CDR3 coding DNA: TGTGCCACCAGCTTCGGGATGGGACCCTACGAGCAGTACTTC. Residues: CATSFGMGPYEQYF.

V is TRBV10-2 and J is TRBJ2-1; 12 bases map to TRBD2. V shed 2 bases and J 5 bases; nucleotides not matched to a gene: 1. The CDR3 is 15 amino acids. Germline values: CDR1 WSHSY, CDR2 SAAADI. CDR3 sequence reads: CASSELAGGNNEQFF. CDR3 in DNA: TGCGCCAGCAGTGAGCTAGCGGGGGGGAACAATGAGCAGTTCTTC.

This chain joins TRBV19 and TRBJ1-1, with unresolved D. This CDR3 comprises 11 residues. The germline V and J ends were trimmed by 6 bases and 4 bases, with 6 bases remaining between them. CDR1 is LNHDA, CDR2 SQIVND, per germline (reference sequence). The CDR3 coding sequence is TGTGCCAGTAGAACCCTCACTGAAGCTTTCTTT. Its protein is CASRTLTEAFF. The complete variable domain, with remaining parts taken from reference TRBV19 and TRBJ1-1, reads DGGITQSPKYLFRKEGQNVTLSCEQNLNHDAMYWYRQDPGQGLRLIYYSQIVNDFQKGDIAEGYSVSREKKESFPLTVTSAQKNPTAFYLCASRTLTEAFFGQGTRLTVV.

The chain recombines TRBV23-1 with TRBJ2-7; a weak D match, TRBD1 (5 bases). TRBV23-1 is noted as an ORF with a role that remains uncertain. Trimming left V 3 bases short and J 2 bases short, with 17 bases between. The CDR3 runs to 16 residues. The CDR3 here is CASSHPTVSTAYEQYF. In DNA, the CDR3 is TGCGCCAGCAGTCATCCGACAGTTTCGACCGCCTACGAGCAGTACTTC.

The V gene is TRBV5-1, the J gene TRBJ2-5, with D maybe TRBD2 (6 bases). This CDR3 is 17 amino acids long. V was shortened by 4 bases and J by 0 bases, with 19 bases between the two germline ends. Germline V CDR1 and CDR2: SGHRS, YFSETQ. The CDR3 nucleotides read TGCGCCAGCAGCCTGGTAAGGGTAGCGGACTACCAAGAGACCCAGTACTTC. Translation gives CASSLVRVADYQETQYF.

The chain is built from TRBV2 and TRBJ2-7, with TRBD2 matching 7 bases. Unmatched junction bases numbered 2, after V lost 3 bases and J lost 3 bases. The germline V gene encodes CDR1 SNHLY and CDR2 FYNNEI. The CDR3 length is 13 residues. CDR3 coding DNA: TGTGCCAGCAGTGACTGGGACTACTACGAGCAGTACTTC. This encodes CASSDWDYYEQYF.

V and J are TRBV11-2 and TRBJ2-5, with 10 bases lining up with TRBD1. Germline-derived CDR1 and CDR2 are SGHAT and FQNNGV. The CDR3 contains 15 residues. Trimming removed 0 bases from V and 11 bases from J; junction bases left unmatched: 9. CDR3 DNA sequence: TGTGCCAGCAGCTTAGAAGGGACAGGGGTGGGAGAGCAGTACTTC. It encodes CASSLEGTGVGEQYF.

This clone has a handful of counts. The V gene is TRBV5-1, the J gene TRBJ1-5; TRBD1 aligns across 9 bases. The ends lost 2 bases at V and 5 bases at J; junction bases unmatched: 2. This CDR3 is 14 amino acids long. CDR1 and CDR2 (germline): SGHRS, YFSETQ. As DNA, the CDR3 is TGCGCCAGCAGCTTCGACAGGGGGTATCAGCCCCAGCATTTT. Translating it yields CASSFDRGYQPQHF.

The rearrangement links TRBV7-9 to TRBJ1-2; a weak D match, TRBD1 (5 bases). V lost 3 bases, J lost 3 bases, and 11 bases lay in between. The germline V gene encodes CDR1 SEHNR and CDR2 FQNEAQ (reference sequence). There are 14 residues in the CDR3. CDR3 nucleotides: TGTGCCAGCAGCTTGAGACAGAGTCACTATGGCTACACCTTC. Protein product: CASSLRQSHYGYTF.

The chain couples TRBV5-1 to TRBJ2-7; D may match TRBD1 or TRBD2 (5 bases each). CDR1 and CDR2 from the germline V gene are SGHRS and YFSETQ. V lost 4 bases and J 7 bases, leaving 15 bases between the germline ends. This CDR3 spans 13 amino acids. For the CDR3, the DNA is TGCGCCAGCAGCGGTGGGACCGGGCTTGAGCAGTACTTC. Its translation: CASSGGTGLEQYF.

The chain links TRBV14 to TRBJ2-7, with D tentatively TRBD1 or TRBD2 (6 bases each). This CDR3 comprises 16 residues. The V and J ends lost 0 bases and 0 bases respectively, with 12 bases between them. Germline CDR1 reads SGHDN; CDR2 reads FVKESK. The CDR3 DNA follows: TGTGCCAGCAGCCAAGACCAGGGGAGGACCTCCTACGAGCAGTACTTC. Translation gives CASSQDQGRTSYEQYF.

The V and J genes are TRBV19 and TRBJ1-1; D gene unclear. The CDR3 runs to 13 residues. Trimming took off 7 bases at V and 1 base at J, with 10 bases between the two ends. Germline CDR1 is LNHDA and CDR2 is SQIVND (reference sequence). In nucleotides, the CDR3 is TGTGCCAGTATAGATAGGTCGAACACTGAAGCTTTCTTT. It specifies CASIDRSNTEAFF.